This T cell receptor (beta chain) was observed in a study of T cells in Graves' hyperthyroidism and ophthalmopathy. Overall study results and limits: Clonotypes that were expanded in thyroid above 0.001 mostly appeared in blood too.

Amplification yielded TCR beta CDR3 regions, with RNA transcripts as the source. In the first-round RT-PCR of the TCR CDR3, the HTBI primer set was used. One entry per CDR3 protein, called by TCRdb with MiXCR from the multiplex PCR reads. This table holds around 690,000 distinct CDR3 sequences, 17% found once. This clonotype was observed at least ten times. Its matching antigen is unknown. The CDR3 runs to 11 residues. The V gene's germline CDR1 is SNHLY and CDR2 FYNNEI. V was trimmed by 5 bases and J by 7 bases, leaving 3 bases between them. The patients, who ranged from 18 to 65 in age, presented with newly diagnosed hyperthyroidism lasting under 2 months. The study left out patients who had uncontrolled infection, other autoimmune disease, pregnancy or lactation.

This clonotype was obtained from a man over 45 with Graves' hyperthyroidism. The chain combines TRBV2 with TRBJ1-6; D is ambiguous. Sequences were obtained from blood. The CDR3 here is CASSTNSPLHF. CDR3 bases: TGTGCCAGCAGTACGAATTCACCCCTCCACTTT.